This TCR beta chain was obtained from a study of blood T cell repertoires in COVID-19 (dated by TCRdb to between 2020 and 2021). Background for the entire study: The collaborator samples originated in the United States, Italy and Spain and spanned the acute and convalescent phases of COVID-19. The prospective study material was composed of cDNA or gDNA derived from T cells, B-cell-depleted T cells, or PBMCs. Subjects who had been exposed to COVID-19, were actively infected with it, or had recovered from it provided the deeply sampled blood TCRbeta repertoires that made up the dataset. The repertoires were made available in a free public database intended to serve as a resource for research on the immune response to SARS-CoV-2. The samples were drawn from two sources: the first 160 participants of the ongoing ImmuneRACE study, and 1,000 to 1,500 subjects contributed by 6 global collaborators. A de-identified subject ID, COVID-19 status, age in years and sex were almost always included in the sample metadata. Where available, HLA class I and class II types were taken from metadata supplied by the sample provider and were not determined by assay-based typing.

The immunoSEQ Assay, a bias-controlled multiplex PCR, was used to amplify TCRbeta CDR3 regions from genomic DNA. Concerning the study's data processing: Nucleated cell counts per sample were estimated from amplification of reference gene primers within the assay. Sequence reads were collapsed and filtered to measure the absolute abundance of every unique TCRbeta CDR3 rearrangement. For each sample, productive Simpson clonality was calculated as the square root of Simpson's diversity index across productive rearrangements. The source is immuneACCESS, and TCRdb retained only in-frame sequences with V and J called. Part of the clones is not carried over; for the studies checked, unresolved V genes explain less than half of this, and the remainder is unexplained. V, J and clone size reflect that table, while D and trimming were determined from the DNA. This sample holds about 310,000 clones; 70% to 90% were observed only once. The biggest ten clones account for more than 2% of the sample.

The paper as a whole reports these results and caveats: Clinical and demographic metadata were provided uncurated, with the amount varying by source and participant.

To note about this clone: Its binding antigen is unknown. Base quality data are lacking; no much larger clone is found one base away.

Participants in the prospective study were enrolled through a virtual design, were aged roughly 18 to 90 years, and lived in roughly 24 United States geographic areas. In the prospective study, participants were assigned to cohorts based on the clinical history participants reported in a screening survey and a study questionnaire. Recovered participants in ImmuneRACE Cohort 3 were defined as having two consecutive negative NP/OP PCR tests, clearance from a healthcare professional, or resolution of symptoms. In the prospective study, mobile phlebotomists collected whole blood, serum and a nasopharyngeal or oropharyngeal swab from each participant. Additional blood draws and questionnaires over an approximately two-month period could optionally be provided by prospective study participants. Blood samples from the prospective study were shipped frozen or at room temperature prior to DNA extraction.

CDR1 and CDR2, looked up from the germline V gene, are SGHAT and FQNNGV. The V end gives up 0 bases and the J end 3 bases, leaving 6 bases in the junction not matched to a gene. From its cysteine to its phenylalanine, the CDR3 spans 17 amino acids. The DNA shown is the 51-base CDR3, in frame from base 1. The clonotype originates from a man younger than 45 who had recovered from COVID-19. The chain links TRBV11-2 with TRBJ2-1; TRBD2 lines up with 9 middle nucleotides. Specimen: PBMCs or T cells enriched from blood (not recorded which). The CDR3 region reads CASSLDLGGGDYNEQFF. The DNA reads as follows: TGTGCCAGCAGCTTAGATCTTGGCGGGGGGGACTACAATGAGCAGTTCTTC. The variable domain in full, with residues beyond the CDR3 obtained from the reference TRBV11-2 and TRBJ2-1 genes, is EAGVAQSPRYKIIEKRQSVAFWCNPISGHATLYWYQQILGQGPKLLIQFQNNGVVDDSQLPKDRFSAERLKGVDSTLKIQPAKLEDSAVYLCASSLDLGGGDYNEQFFGPGTRLTVL.